This T cell receptor (beta chain) was captured in a study of blood T cell repertoires in COVID-19. Germline V gives CDR1 MNHEY, CDR2 SVGAGI. The V gene end was trimmed by 4 bases and the J gene end by 2 bases; junction bases not matched to a gene: 6. The CDR3 runs to 15 residues. Method: immunoSEQ multiplex PCR; TCRdb's copy keeps in-frame clones and lacks some. Of 65,000 to 100,000 clones detected, around 80% appear once; the ten largest clones hold roughly a sixth. This sequence was found in a woman older than 75 with acute or convalescent COVID-19. The sequenced sample consisted of peripheral blood. This chain links TRBV6-5 with TRBJ1-2, with 8 bases lining up with TRBD1. Written as DNA, the CDR3 is TGTGCCAGCAGTTCCCCGGGACAGGCCAACTATGGCTACACCTTC. It encodes CASSSPGQANYGYTF.